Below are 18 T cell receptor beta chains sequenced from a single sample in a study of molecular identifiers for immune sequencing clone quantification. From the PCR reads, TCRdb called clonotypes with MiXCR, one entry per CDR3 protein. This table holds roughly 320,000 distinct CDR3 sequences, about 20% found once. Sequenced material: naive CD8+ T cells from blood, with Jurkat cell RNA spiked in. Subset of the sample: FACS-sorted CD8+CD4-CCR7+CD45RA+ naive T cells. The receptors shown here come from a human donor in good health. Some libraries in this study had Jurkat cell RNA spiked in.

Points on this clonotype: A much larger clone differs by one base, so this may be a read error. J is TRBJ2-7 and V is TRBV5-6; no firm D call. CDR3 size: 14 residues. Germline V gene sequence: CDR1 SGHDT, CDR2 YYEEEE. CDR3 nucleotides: TGTGCCGGCAGCTTCGGCCAGGCCTCCTACGAGCAGTACTTC. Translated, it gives CAGSFGQASYEQYF.

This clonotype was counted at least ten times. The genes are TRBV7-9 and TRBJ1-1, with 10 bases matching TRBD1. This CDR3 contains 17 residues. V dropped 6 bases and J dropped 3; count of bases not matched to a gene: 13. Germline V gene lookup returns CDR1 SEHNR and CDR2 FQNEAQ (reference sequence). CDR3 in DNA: TGTGCCAGCAGGCATCCGGGACAGGGGTACTCAGACACTGAAGCTTTCTTT. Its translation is CASRHPGQGYSDTEAFF.

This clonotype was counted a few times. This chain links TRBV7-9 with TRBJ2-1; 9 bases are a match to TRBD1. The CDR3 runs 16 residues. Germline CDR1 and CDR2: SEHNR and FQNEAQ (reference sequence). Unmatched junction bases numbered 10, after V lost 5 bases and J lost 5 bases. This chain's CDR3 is CASSRSAQGAHNEQFF. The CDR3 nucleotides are TGTGCCAGCAGCCGTTCTGCACAGGGGGCCCACAATGAGCAGTTCTTC.

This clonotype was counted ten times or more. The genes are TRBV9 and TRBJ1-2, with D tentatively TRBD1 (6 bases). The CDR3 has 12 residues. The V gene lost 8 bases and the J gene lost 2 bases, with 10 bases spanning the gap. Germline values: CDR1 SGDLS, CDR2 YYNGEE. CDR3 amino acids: CASDGQNYGYTF. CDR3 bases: TGTGCCAGTGACGGACAGAACTATGGCTACACCTTC. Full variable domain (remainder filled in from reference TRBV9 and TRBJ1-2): DSGVTQTPKHLITATGQRVTLRCSPRSGDLSVYWYQQSLDQGLQFLIQYYNGEERAKGNILERFSAQQFPDLHSELNLSSLELGDSALYFCASDGQNYGYTFGSGTRLTVV.

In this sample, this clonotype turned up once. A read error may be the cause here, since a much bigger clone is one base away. For the CDR3, the DNA is TGTGCCAGCAGGCGGGTACCCGGGGGTACTGAAGCTTCCTTT. Translation: CASRRVPGGTEASF. The chain joins TRBV5-6 to TRBJ1-1, with a possible D match to TRBD1 (5 bases). There are 14 residues in the CDR3. The germline gives CDR1 SGHDT, CDR2 YYEEEE.

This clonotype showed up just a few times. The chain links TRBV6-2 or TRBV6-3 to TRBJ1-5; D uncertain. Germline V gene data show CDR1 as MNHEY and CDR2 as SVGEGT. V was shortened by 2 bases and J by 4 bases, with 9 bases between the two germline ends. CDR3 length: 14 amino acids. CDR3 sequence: CASSYIEANQPQHF. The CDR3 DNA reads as TGTGCCAGCAGTTACATTGAGGCTAATCAGCCCCAGCATTTT.

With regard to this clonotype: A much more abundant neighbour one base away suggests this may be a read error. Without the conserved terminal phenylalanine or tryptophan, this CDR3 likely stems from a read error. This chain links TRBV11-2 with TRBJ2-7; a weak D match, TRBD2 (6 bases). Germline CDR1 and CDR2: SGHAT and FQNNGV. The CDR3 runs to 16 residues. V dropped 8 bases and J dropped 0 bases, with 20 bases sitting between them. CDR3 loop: CASSTLTRGSSYEQYL. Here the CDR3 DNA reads TGTGCCAGCTCCACCCTAACCCGGGGGAGCTCCTACGAGCAGTACCTC.

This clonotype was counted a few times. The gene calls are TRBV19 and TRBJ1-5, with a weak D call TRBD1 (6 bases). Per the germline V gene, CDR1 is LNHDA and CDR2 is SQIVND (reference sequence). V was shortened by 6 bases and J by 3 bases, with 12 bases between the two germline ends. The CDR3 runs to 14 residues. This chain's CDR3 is CASSKGHTNQPQHF. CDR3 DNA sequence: TGTGCCAGTAGCAAGGGACACACCAATCAGCCCCAGCATTTT.

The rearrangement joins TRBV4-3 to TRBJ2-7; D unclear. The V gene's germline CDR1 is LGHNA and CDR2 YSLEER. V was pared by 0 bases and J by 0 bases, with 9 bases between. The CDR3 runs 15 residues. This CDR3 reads CASSQDRRISYEQYF. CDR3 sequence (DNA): TGCGCCAGCAGCCAAGACCGACGGATCTCCTACGAGCAGTACTTC.

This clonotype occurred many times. CDR3 residues: CASSFGRVYSPLHF. The CDR3 DNA reads as TGTGCCAGCAGTTTCGGCAGGGTTTATTCACCCCTCCACTTT. The V gene is TRBV12-3 or TRBV12-4, the J gene TRBJ1-6; D is possibly TRBD1 (5 bases). Trimming shortened V by 3 bases and J by 8 bases, and 11 bases separated the two germline ends. The CDR3 is 14 residues long.

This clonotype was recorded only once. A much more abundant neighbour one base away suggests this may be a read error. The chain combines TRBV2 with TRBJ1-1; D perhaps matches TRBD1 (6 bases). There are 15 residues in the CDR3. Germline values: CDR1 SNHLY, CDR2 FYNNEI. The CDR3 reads CASSAGTIMNTGAFF. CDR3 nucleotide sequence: TGTGCCAGCAGTGCCGGGACAATCATGAACACTGGAGCTTTCTTT.

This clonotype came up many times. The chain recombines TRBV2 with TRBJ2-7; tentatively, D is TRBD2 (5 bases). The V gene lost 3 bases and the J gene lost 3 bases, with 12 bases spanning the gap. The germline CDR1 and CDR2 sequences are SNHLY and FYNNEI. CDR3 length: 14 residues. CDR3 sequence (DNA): TGTGCCAGCAGTGATAGTCCGGGGAACTACGAGCAGTACTTC. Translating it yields CASSDSPGNYEQYF.

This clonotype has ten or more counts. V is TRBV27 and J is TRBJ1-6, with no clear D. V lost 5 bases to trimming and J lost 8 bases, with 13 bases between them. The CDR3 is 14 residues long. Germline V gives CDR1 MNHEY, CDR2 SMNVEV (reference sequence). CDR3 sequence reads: CASSTTANYSPLHF. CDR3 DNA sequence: TGTGCCAGCAGTACGACTGCTAACTATTCACCCCTCCACTTT.

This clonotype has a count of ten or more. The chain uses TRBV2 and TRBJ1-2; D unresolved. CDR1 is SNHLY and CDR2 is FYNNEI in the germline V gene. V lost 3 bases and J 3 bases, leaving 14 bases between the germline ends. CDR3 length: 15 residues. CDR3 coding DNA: TGTGCCAGCAGTGAGGCTGGGAGCGGACACTATGGCTACACCTTC. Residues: CASSEAGSGHYGYTF.

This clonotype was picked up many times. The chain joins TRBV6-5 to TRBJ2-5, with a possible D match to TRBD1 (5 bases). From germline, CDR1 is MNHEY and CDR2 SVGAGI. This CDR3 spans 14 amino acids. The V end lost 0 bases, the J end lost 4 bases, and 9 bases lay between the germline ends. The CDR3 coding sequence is TGTGCCAGCAGTTACTCCCCGCAGGGAGAGACCCAGTACTTC. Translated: CASSYSPQGETQYF.

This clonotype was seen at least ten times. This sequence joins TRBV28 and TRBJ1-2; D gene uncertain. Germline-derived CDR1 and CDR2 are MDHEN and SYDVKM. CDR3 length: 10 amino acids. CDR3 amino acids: CGTGGYGYTF. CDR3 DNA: TGTGGGACCGGAGGCTATGGCTACACCTTC.

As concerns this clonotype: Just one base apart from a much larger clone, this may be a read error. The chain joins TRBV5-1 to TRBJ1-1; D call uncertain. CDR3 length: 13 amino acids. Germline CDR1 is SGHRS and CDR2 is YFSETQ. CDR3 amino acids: CASSLVGTTVAFF. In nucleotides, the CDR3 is TGCGCCAGCAGCTTGGTTGGTACGACTGTAGCTTTCTTT.

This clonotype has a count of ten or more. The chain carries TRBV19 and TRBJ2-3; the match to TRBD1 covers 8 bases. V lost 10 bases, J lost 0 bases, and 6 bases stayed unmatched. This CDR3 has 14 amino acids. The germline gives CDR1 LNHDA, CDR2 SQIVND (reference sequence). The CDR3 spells CATWGQASTDTQYF. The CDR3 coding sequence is TGTGCCACGTGGGGACAGGCCAGCACAGATACGCAGTATTTT.